This entry lists 18 T cell receptor beta chains sequenced from one sample in a study of beta chain features in type 1 diabetes. As every portion of the isolated RNA was reverse transcribed, the sequencing read expressed TCRB transcripts. Clones were read by immunoSEQ multiplex PCR, and TCRdb kept only the in-frame ones, dropping some. Counted here are hundreds of thousands of clones, approximately 15% occurring once; the ten biggest clones make up 6.7%. The sequencing sample was made of central memory CD4+ T cells from blood. The receptors shown here come from a young man in good health.

The CDR3, as DNA: TGTGCCAGCAGTTCCCGCCCCATTTACGAGCAGTACGTC. It specifies CASSSRPIYEQYV. V and J are TRBV28 and TRBJ2-7; D uncertain. Germline values: CDR1 MDHEN, CDR2 SYDVKM. The CDR3 has 13 residues. The V and J ends lost 4 bases and 4 bases respectively, with 11 bases between them.

This clone was recorded at least ten times. The CDR3 protein is CASSLEGPSGANVLTF. The CDR3 DNA reads as TGTGCCAGCAGCTTGGAGGGTCCCTCTGGGGCCAACGTCCTGACTTTC. The V gene is TRBV5-6, the J gene TRBJ2-6; D is undetermined. Germline loops: CDR1 SGHDT, CDR2 YYEEEE. Trimming took 0 bases from V and 0 from J, leaving 7 bases between them. The CDR3 covers 16 residues.

This clone is a singleton in its sample. This rearrangement joins TRBV18 to TRBJ1-1; D is unresolved. CDR1 is KGHSH, CDR2 LQKENI, per germline. The CDR3 runs 13 residues. Trimming shortened V by 1 base and J by 5 bases, and 8 bases separated the two germline ends. The CDR3 DNA is TGTGCCAGCTCACCACTTCAAGAAACTGAAGCTTTCTTT. Translation: CASSPLQETEAFF.

This clone was seen only a few times. CDR3 bases: TGTGCCTGGAATCTCTACAGGGACGGGGAGCTGTTTTTT. Translated, it gives CAWNLYRDGELFF. This chain links TRBV30 with TRBJ2-2; D may be TRBD1 (6 bases). The CDR3 is 13 residues long. Between the trimmed V and J ends, which lost 4 bases and 7 bases, there was a span of 13 bases. Germline-derived CDR1 and CDR2 are GTSNPN and SVGIG (reference sequence).

This clone came up a few times. The rearrangement uses TRBV6-6 and TRBJ1-5; no clear D gene. V was clipped by 8 bases and J by 1 base, with 9 bases between them. The CDR3 runs 13 residues. From germline, CDR1 is MNHNY and CDR2 SVGAGI (reference sequence). The CDR3 sequence: CASQKGSNQPQHF. In nucleotides, the CDR3 is TGTGCCAGCCAGAAGGGAAGCAATCAGCCCCAGCATTTT.

In this sample, this clone turned up a few times. The chain links TRBV9 to TRBJ1-2; 7 bases are a match to TRBD1. Unmatched junction bases numbered 20, after V lost 4 bases and J lost 8 bases. Looked up from germline, CDR1 is SGDLS and CDR2 is YYNGEE. CDR3 length: 17 amino acids. The CDR3 region has the DNA TGTGCCAGCAGCTCCCGGACCTGGGGGAAGGGGGCAAGAGGCTACACCTTC. Its protein product is CASSSRTWGKGARGYTF.

The chain links TRBV7-9 to TRBJ2-6; D not resolved. V lost 2 bases to trimming and J lost 4 bases, with 6 bases between them. Per germline, CDR1 SEHNR and CDR2 FQNEAQ (reference sequence). This CDR3 spans 14 amino acids. The CDR3 bases are TGTGCCAGCAGCTTACTTAACGGGGCCAACGTCCTGACTTTC. Translating gives CASSLLNGANVLTF. Supplemented by reference TRBV7-9 and TRBJ2-6, the full variable domain reads DTGVSQNPRHKITKRGQNVTFRCDPISEHNRLYWYRQTLGQGPEFLTYFQNEAQLEKSRLLSDRFSAERPKGSFSTLEIQRTEQGDSAMYLCASSLLNGANVLTFGAGSRLTVL.

To note about this clone: Distinct nucleotide sequences in the sample also encode this CDR3. The chain joins TRBV11-2 to TRBJ1-1, with D uncertain. The CDR3 sequence is 13 residues long. V lost 2 bases and J 1 base, leaving 5 bases between the germline ends. The germline CDR1 and CDR2 sequences are SGHAT and FQNNGV. CDR3 sequence: CASSLSRNTEAFF. CDR3 bases: TGTGCCAGCAGCTTAAGTAGGAACACTGAAGCTTTCTTT.

This clone was seen a handful of times. The chain joins TRBV29-1 to TRBJ1-5; no definite D call. Germline V gene sequence: CDR1 SQVTM, CDR2 ANQGSEA. The CDR3 spans 14 residues. Trimming stripped 7 bases from V and 1 base from J, with 14 bases between. Here the CDR3 DNA reads TGCAGCGCTGGAGGTGTGGGGAGCAATCAGCCCCAGCATTTT. This gives the protein CSAGGVGSNQPQHF.

The sample holds many counts of this clone. The chain is built from TRBV5-1 and TRBJ2-1; TRBD2 might be the D (6 bases). Looked up from germline, CDR1 is SGHRS and CDR2 is YFSETQ. V was clipped by 2 bases and J by 6 bases, with 9 bases between them. This CDR3 is 13 amino acids long. In DNA, the CDR3 is TGCGCCAGCAGCTTCGGGGGAACCAATGAGCAGTTCTTC. It specifies CASSFGGTNEQFF. Filled out from reference TRBV5-1 and TRBJ2-1, the complete variable domain reads KAGVTQTPRYLIKTRGQQVTLSCSPISGHRSVSWYQQTPGQGLQFLFEYFSETQRNKGNFPGRFSGRQFSNSRSEMNVSTLELGDSALYLCASSFGGTNEQFFGPGTRLTVL.

This clone was counted between two and nine times. The rearrangement links TRBV7-3 to TRBJ1-1; perhaps TRBD1 as D (5 bases). Germline CDR1 reads SGHTA; CDR2 reads FQGTGA. The ends were cut back, 9 bases at V and 0 bases at J, with 8 bases in the middle. The CDR3 covers 12 residues. The CDR3 DNA follows: TGTGCCAGACGACAGTTGAACACTGAAGCTTTCTTT. Translation: CARRQLNTEAFF.

The chain couples TRBV5-5 to TRBJ2-5, with 8 bases matching TRBD2. V gave up 4 bases and J gave up 4 bases; unmatched junction bases: 9. Germline V gives CDR1 SGHKS, CDR2 YYEKEE (reference sequence). CDR3 length: 15 residues. This CDR3 is CASSRRGGNRETQYF. CDR3 nucleotides: TGTGCCAGCAGCCGCCGCGGGGGGAATCGAGAGACCCAGTACTTC.

There are a few counts of this clone. The gene calls are TRBV6-6 and TRBJ2-1; the D is unclear. The CDR3 is 15 amino acids. Germline values: CDR1 MNHNY, CDR2 SVGAGI (reference sequence). V was cut by 2 bases and J by 6 bases, with 14 bases left in between. CDR3 sequence: CASSYTSHPSNEQFF. The CDR3 nucleotides read TGTGCCAGCAGTTACACGAGCCACCCTTCCAATGAGCAGTTCTTC.

This clone has more than one count but fewer than ten. V is TRBV5-5 and J is TRBJ2-2; perhaps TRBD1 as D (6 bases). V was trimmed by 1 base and J by 11 bases, leaving 15 bases between them. This CDR3 contains 14 residues. The V gene's germline CDR1 is SGHKS and CDR2 YYEKEE (reference sequence). The CDR3 DNA is TGTGCCAGCAGCTTGAGTCGCAGGGGTTCAGAGCTGTTTTTT. It encodes CASSLSRRGSELFF.

This chain links TRBV6-5 with TRBJ1-2; tentative D call: TRBD1 (6 bases). There are 13 residues in the CDR3. Trimming cost V 0 bases and J 8 bases, with 10 bases left between them. The V gene's germline CDR1 is MNHEY and CDR2 SVGAGI. The CDR3 here is CASSYSRGEGYTF. The CDR3 bases are TGTGCCAGCAGTTACTCGAGGGGGGAAGGCTACACCTTC.

The rearrangement links TRBV18 to TRBJ2-7, with unresolved D. Germline CDR1 reads KGHSH; CDR2 reads LQKENI. V lost 3 bases and J lost 1, with 13 bases in between. The CDR3 contains 15 residues. The chain's CDR3 is CASSPLPPPSYEQYV. DNA for the CDR3: TGTGCCAGCTCACCTCTCCCACCACCTTCCTACGAGCAGTACGTC.

This clone was recorded a few times. This sequence joins TRBV30 and TRBJ2-3, with 13 bases fitting TRBD2. The germline gives CDR1 GTSNPN, CDR2 SVGIG (reference sequence). V shed 3 bases, J shed 1 base, and the junction held 10 bases outside the gene matches. The CDR3 has 18 residues. This CDR3 reads CAWSGLAGVLSGTDTQYF. CDR3 nucleotide sequence: TGTGCCTGGAGCGGACTAGCGGGAGTCCTTTCGGGCACAGATACGCAGTATTTT.

The chain uses TRBV9 and TRBJ2-3; 9 nucleotides match TRBD2. CDR1 is SGDLS, CDR2 YYNGEE, per germline. The ends lost 0 bases at V and 4 bases at J; junction bases unmatched: 6. The length of the CDR3 is 16 residues. This chain's CDR3 is CASSVVGRGGPDTQYF. The CDR3 DNA sequence: TGTGCCAGCAGCGTAGTAGGGCGGGGGGGCCCAGATACGCAGTATTTT.